This T cell receptor (beta chain) is from a study of blood T cell repertoires in COVID-19. Germline lookup yields CDR1 SNHLY and CDR2 FYNNEI. The CDR3 runs to 16 residues. Trimming removed 6 bases from V and 4 bases from J; junction bases left unmatched: 5. Clones were read by immunoSEQ multiplex PCR, and TCRdb kept only the in-frame ones, dropping some. The sample has 150,000 to 200,000 clones, just under 85% seen once. This clone was counted once. The specimen sequenced was peripheral blood. The chain carries TRBV2 and TRBJ2-2; 13 bases agree with TRBD2. The origin of this receptor is an elderly woman with acute or convalescent COVID-19. CDR3: CASSRLAGGRTGELFF. The CDR3 DNA sequence: TGTGCCAGCAGCAGACTAGCGGGAGGACGCACCGGGGAGCTGTTTTTT.